The clone carrying this T cell receptor beta chain was seen once. What it binds is not known. The data were obtained in a study of CD8 T cells in Susac syndrome. The CDR3 consists of 12 residues. Germline CDR1 LGHDT, CDR2 YNNKEL (reference sequence). V lost 0 bases and J lost 5, with 5 bases in between. The study sequenced TCR beta in blood CD8+ and CD4+ T cells. A quantity of about 0.5 to 1 ug RNA underwent reverse transcription using random hexamers. Multiplex PCR with immunoSEQ amplified the TCR beta CDR3 across 54 Vbeta and 13 Jbeta. In TCRdb, the immunoSEQ multiplex PCR reads were re-called with MiXCR into one record per CDR3 protein. This sample carries over 130,000 distinct CDR3 sequences, 85% to 95% of them seen once, and the ten largest clones take over 0.095%. General observations from the study: The authors acknowledged that their TCR sequencing and HLA analysis involved a relatively small number of individuals.

The source of this sequence is a human donor with multiple sclerosis. The material sequenced was CD4+ T cells from PBMCs. The genes are TRBV3-1 and TRBJ2-7; the D is unclear. The chain's CDR3 is CASSQEFHEQYF. The CDR3 DNA reads as TGTGCCAGCAGCCAAGAATTCCACGAGCAGTACTTC.